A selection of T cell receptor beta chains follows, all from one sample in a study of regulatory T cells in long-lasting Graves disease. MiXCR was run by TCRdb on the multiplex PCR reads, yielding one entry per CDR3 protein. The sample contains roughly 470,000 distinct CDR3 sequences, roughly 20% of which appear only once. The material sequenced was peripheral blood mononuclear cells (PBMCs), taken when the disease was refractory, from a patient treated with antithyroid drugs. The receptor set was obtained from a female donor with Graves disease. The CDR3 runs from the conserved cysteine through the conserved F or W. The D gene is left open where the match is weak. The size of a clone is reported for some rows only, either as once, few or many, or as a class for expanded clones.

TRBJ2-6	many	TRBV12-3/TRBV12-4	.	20	TGTGCCAGCAGTTACTCATTATGGGGGATCTTAGCCTCTGGGGCCAACGTCCTGACTTTC	CASSYSLWGILASGANVLTF
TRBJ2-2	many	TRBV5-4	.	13	TGTGCCAGCAGGGGACTCAGGCACGGGGAGCTGTTTTTT	CASRGLRHGELFF
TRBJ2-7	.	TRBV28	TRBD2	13	TGTGCCAGCCTGGCTAGCGGAGCCTACGAGCAGTACTTC	CASLASGAYEQYF
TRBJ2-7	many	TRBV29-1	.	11	TGCAGCGTTGCGGGGCGTTACGAGCAGTACTTC	CSVAGRYEQYF
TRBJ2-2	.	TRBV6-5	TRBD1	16	TGTGCCAGCAGTTACGGGACAGGGGGGGACACCGGGGAGCTGTTTTTT	CASSYGTGGDTGELFF
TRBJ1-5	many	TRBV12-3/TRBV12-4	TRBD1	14	TGTGCCAGCAGCACACAGGGGGCAGGACAGCCCCAGCATTTT	CASSTQGAGQPQHF
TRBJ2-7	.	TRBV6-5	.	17	TGTGCCAGCAGTTACTCGAGGGTCCCTAGCAGCTCCTACGAGCAGTACTTC	CASSYSRVPSSSYEQYF
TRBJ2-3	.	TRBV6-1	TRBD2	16	TGTGCCAGCAGTCCCGGGACTAGCGGCCGCACAGATACGCAGTATTTT	CASSPGTSGRTDTQYF
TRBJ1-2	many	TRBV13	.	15	TGTGCCAGCAGCTTCTCTGATGCAGGGGCCTATGGCTACACCTTC	CASSFSDAGAYGYTF
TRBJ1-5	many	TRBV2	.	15	TGTGCCAGCAGAGGGTCCGGAGGGAGCAATCAGCCCCAGCATTTT	CASRGSGGSNQPQHF
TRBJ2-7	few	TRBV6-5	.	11	TGTGCCAGCAGTTTCAAAGACGAGCAGTACTTC	CASSFKDEQYF
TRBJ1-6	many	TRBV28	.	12	TGTGCCAGCAGGGGGCCAAATTCACCCCTCCACTTT	CASRGPNSPLHF
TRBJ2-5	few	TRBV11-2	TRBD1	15	TGTGCCAGCAGCGACAGGGTGGGTTACCAAAAGACCCAGTACTTC	CASSDRVGYQKTQYF
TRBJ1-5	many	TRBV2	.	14	TGTGCCAGCAGTGAAGAACTGGACAATCAGCCCCAGCATTTT	CASSEELDNQPQHF
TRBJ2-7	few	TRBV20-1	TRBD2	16	TGCAGTGCTCCGGGACTAGCGGGGGGGAACTCCTACGAGCAGTACTTC	CSAPGLAGGNSYEQYF
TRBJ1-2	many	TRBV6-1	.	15	TGTGCCACAGACTTCCCTCCCCCCGTTAACTATGGCTACACCTTC	CATDFPPPVNYGYTF
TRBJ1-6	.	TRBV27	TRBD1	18	TGTGCCAGCAGTTTTCCCCCGGGACAGGGGGTACCCAATTCACCCCTCCACTTT	CASSFPPGQGVPNSPLHF
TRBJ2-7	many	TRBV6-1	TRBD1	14	TGTGCCAGCTCGGCCCGGGACAGGTCCTACGAGCAGTACTTC	CASSARDRSYEQYF